The 32 T cell receptor beta chains reported below all come from one sample, sequenced in a study of technical replicates of blood from a few donors (dated by TCRdb to the late 2010s). The library was built by means of the immunoSEQ multiplex PCR assay. Sourced from immuneACCESS, this table was stored by TCRdb with only in-frame sequences that have V and J called. A share of the clones is absent; for the studies checked, an unresolved V gene accounts for under half, and the remainder has no known explanation. Across this sample there are some 10,000 clones, with roughly 94% seen only once. The top ten clones comprise approximately 6.5% of the sample. The sequencing input was PBMCs. The source is a human donor in good health.

In nucleotides, the CDR3 is TGTGCCAGCAACGCGGGAAACCTTCAGGCTGAGCAGTACTTC. Protein: CASNAGNLQAEQYF. The chain employs TRBV5-6 and TRBJ2-7; TRBD2 might be the D (6 bases). The CDR3 has 14 residues. Trimming took 6 bases from V and 7 from J, leaving 20 bases between them. From germline, CDR1 is SGHDT and CDR2 YYEEEE.

The chain combines TRBV27 with TRBJ2-2; D is possibly TRBD1 (6 bases). The V end lost 5 bases, the J end lost 0 bases, and 19 bases lay between the germline ends. Germline V gives CDR1 MNHEY, CDR2 SMNVEV (reference sequence). This CDR3 spans 18 amino acids. In DNA form, the CDR3 reads TGTGCCAGCAGTATCGCGACAGGAGCCGGCGCGAACACCGGGGAGCTGTTTTTT. This sequence encodes CASSIATGAGANTGELFF.

The V gene is TRBV29-1, the J gene TRBJ2-3; 7 bases agree with TRBD2. CDR1 is SQVTM and CDR2 is ANQGSEA in the germline V gene. V lost 7 bases, J lost 4 bases, and 20 bases stayed unmatched. The CDR3 is made up of 17 amino acids. The CDR3 DNA is TGCAGCGCTGCCACCGTCTGGGGGGGAAAAGACCCAGATACGCAGTATTTT. It codes for CSAATVWGGKDPDTQYF.

The chain joins TRBV9 to TRBJ2-7; 15 nucleotides match TRBD2. J lost 5 bases, V lost 3 bases, and 6 bases had no gene match. Germline V gives CDR1 SGDLS, CDR2 YYNGEE. The CDR3 runs 16 residues. The DNA for the CDR3 is TGTGCCAGCAGCGAGGGACTAGCGGGAGGAAACGACGAGCAGTACTTC. It codes for CASSEGLAGGNDEQYF.

The chain combines TRBV7-2 with TRBJ2-5; TRBD2 matches at 10 bases. The V gene end was trimmed by 3 bases and the J gene end by 4 bases; junction bases not matched to a gene: 8. This CDR3 has 16 residues. Germline CDR1 and CDR2: SGHTA and FQGNSA. For the CDR3, the DNA is TGTGCCAGCAGCTTTATACTAGCGGGGACTGGAGAGACCCAGTACTTC. Translated: CASSFILAGTGETQYF. The entire variable domain, with the rest obtained from reference TRBV7-2 and TRBJ2-5, is as follows: GAGVSQSPSNKVTEKGKDVELRCDPISGHTALYWYRQSLGQGLEFLIYFQGNSAPDKSGLPSDRFSAERTGGSVSTLTIQRTQQEDSAVYLCASSFILAGTGETQYFGPGTRLLVL.

The rearrangement uses TRBV30 and TRBJ1-1; unclear D gene. Germline V gene lookup returns CDR1 GTSNPN and CDR2 SVGIG (reference sequence). The V and J ends lost 3 bases and 1 base respectively, with 9 bases between them. The CDR3 loop spans 13 amino acids. The CDR3 loop reads CAWRRASNTEAFF. Written as DNA, the CDR3 is TGTGCCTGGAGGCGGGCCTCGAACACTGAAGCTTTCTTT.

This clone was seen once. The gene calls are TRBV9 and TRBJ1-1; no firm D call. The V end was cut by 0 bases, the J end by 3 bases, with 9 bases between. Germline V lookup: CDR1 SGDLS, CDR2 YYNGEE. The CDR3 has 14 residues. This CDR3 reads CASSVAPGYTEAFF. Here the CDR3 DNA reads TGTGCCAGCAGCGTAGCTCCCGGGTACACTGAAGCTTTCTTT.

This rearrangement joins TRBV7-9 to TRBJ2-7; 10 nucleotides match TRBD2. The CDR3 loop spans 15 amino acids. From germline, CDR1 is SEHNR and CDR2 FQNEAQ (reference sequence). J gave up 5 bases and V 3 bases, and 7 bases lay outside the gene matches. The CDR3 reads CASSFTSGTSHEQYF. The CDR3 nucleotides are TGTGCCAGCAGCTTCACTAGCGGGACGTCTCACGAGCAGTACTTC.

The rearrangement joins TRBV7-8 to TRBJ2-1; TRBD2 is a possible D gene (5 bases). There are 15 residues in the CDR3. V lost 7 bases, J lost 10 bases, and 23 bases lay in between. Germline V gene sequence: CDR1 SGHVS, CDR2 FQNEAQ. The CDR3: CASNGLSGNWREQFF. The CDR3 nucleotides read TGTGCCAGCAACGGACTGTCGGGTAATTGGAGGGAGCAGTTCTTC.

The V gene is TRBV27, the J gene TRBJ2-6; no definite D call. The CDR3 length is 15 residues. V gave up 8 bases and J gave up 0 bases, with 11 bases separating them. Germline-derived CDR1 and CDR2 are MNHEY and SMNVEV (reference sequence). This CDR3 is CASGFTGSGANVLTF. The CDR3 DNA is TGTGCCAGCGGCTTTACGGGCTCTGGGGCCAACGTCCTGACTTTC.

The chain recombines TRBV19 with TRBJ1-2; D possibly corresponds to TRBD1 (5 bases). Trimming cost V 7 bases and J 4 bases, with 22 bases left between them. Germline-derived CDR1 and CDR2 are LNHDA and SQIVND (reference sequence). The CDR3 consists of 16 residues. CDR3 in amino acids: CASTPYPHGGSYGYTF. The CDR3 DNA is TGTGCCAGTACACCATACCCCCACGGGGGTAGCTATGGCTACACCTTC.

The V gene is TRBV18, the J gene TRBJ1-1, with a possible D match to TRBD1 (5 bases). This CDR3 has 14 residues. V shed 3 bases and J shed 1 base, with 9 bases lying between them. Per germline, CDR1 KGHSH and CDR2 LQKENI. The CDR3 protein is CASSPVGQNTEAFF. As DNA, the CDR3 is TGTGCCAGCTCACCGGTTGGACAGAACACTGAAGCTTTCTTT.

V and J are TRBV13 and TRBJ1-1; TRBD1 agrees at 12 bases. Trimming removed 6 bases from V and 0 bases from J; junction bases left unmatched: 8. Germline CDR1 reads PRHDT; CDR2 reads FYEKMQ (reference sequence). There are 17 residues in the CDR3. In nucleotides, the CDR3 is TGTGCCAGCAGGGCCGGGACAGGGGGCTCTTTGAACACTGAAGCTTTCTTT. Its protein is CASRAGTGGSLNTEAFF.

The V gene is TRBV29-1, the J gene TRBJ2-1; 7 nucleotides agree with TRBD2. Per germline, CDR1 SQVTM and CDR2 ANQGSEA. With 4 bases clipped from V and 3 bases from J, the junction kept 6 bases outside the gene matches. The CDR3 contains 14 residues. The CDR3: CSVVGLAVYNEQFF. Here the CDR3 DNA reads TGCAGCGTTGTTGGTCTAGCGGTCTACAATGAGCAGTTCTTC.

This clone occurred a few times. The chain couples TRBV28 to TRBJ1-2; 10 bases are shared with TRBD1. CDR3 length: 16 amino acids. Looked up from germline, CDR1 is MDHEN and CDR2 is SYDVKM. After removal of 5 bases from V and 2 bases from J, the junction contained 8 bases not matched to a gene. The DNA for the CDR3 is TGTGCCAGCAGTGGACAGGGGGTGGTTTCGAACTATGGCTACACCTTC. Translating gives CASSGQGVVSNYGYTF.

This chain uses TRBV10-3 with TRBJ1-2; 10 nucleotides align to TRBD1. V shed 10 bases, J shed 8 bases, and the junction held 16 bases outside the gene matches. This CDR3 is built from 15 residues. The germline V gene encodes CDR1 ENHRY and CDR2 SYGVKD. CDR3 region: CANNQPLDRGNGYTF. CDR3 sequence (DNA): TGTGCCAACAACCAACCCCTGGACAGGGGGAACGGCTACACCTTC.

The chain joins TRBV28 to TRBJ2-7; D is unclear. The CDR3 sequence is 15 residues long. V lost 6 bases and J lost 4, with 19 bases in between. Germline values: CDR1 MDHEN, CDR2 SYDVKM. The CDR3 loop is CASSTTFRDVYEQYF. DNA for the CDR3: TGTGCCAGCAGCACGACATTTCGCGACGTATACGAGCAGTACTTC.

This clone appeared once. The V and J genes are TRBV11-1 and TRBJ2-1; 14 bases line up with TRBD2. The CDR3 is 16 amino acids. Germline V gene lookup returns CDR1 SGHAT and CDR2 FQDESV (reference sequence). V trimming: 2 bases; J trimming: 13 bases; junction bases outside the gene matches: 10. Here the CDR3 reads CASSLPRLAGGVAQFF. The DNA of the CDR3 is TGTGCCAGCAGCTTACCTCGACTAGCGGGAGGGGTCGCCCAGTTCTTC.

V gene TRBV2 combines with J gene TRBJ2-7, with a tentative D call TRBD1 (6 bases). Germline V gene sequence: CDR1 SNHLY, CDR2 FYNNEI. Trimming pared 3 bases from V and 0 bases from J, leaving 18 bases between. The CDR3 has 17 residues. CDR3 loop: CASSDGGIRDNSYEQYF. CDR3 DNA: TGTGCCAGCAGTGATGGCGGCATCCGGGACAACTCCTACGAGCAGTACTTC.

This clone was seen only once. The chain carries TRBV5-4 and TRBJ1-1, with D maybe TRBD1 (5 bases). Trimming took 2 bases from V and 4 from J, leaving 12 bases between them. The CDR3 extends over 14 amino acids. Germline loops: CDR1 SGHNT, CDR2 YYREEE (reference sequence). DNA for the CDR3: TGTGCCAGCAGCTTAAGGGGAATGGGCACTGAAGCTTTCTTT. Translating it yields CASSLRGMGTEAFF.

This clone is a singleton in its sample. V gene TRBV5-4 combines with J gene TRBJ2-7; weak D call: TRBD2 (5 bases). The CDR3 has 12 amino acids. Trimming removed 7 bases at V and 7 bases at J, with 15 bases between. Germline assignment: CDR1 SGHNT and CDR2 YYREEE (reference sequence). This CDR3 is CASLRPSGEQYF. Here the CDR3 DNA reads TGTGCCAGCCTTCGCCCGTCGGGGGAGCAGTACTTC.

This clone was found once. This chain uses TRBV7-9 with TRBJ1-2; TRBD1 matches at 8 bases. The germline gives CDR1 SEHNR, CDR2 FQNEAQ (reference sequence). Trimming removed 2 bases from V and 0 bases from J; junction bases left unmatched: 8. The CDR3 runs 17 residues. This chain's CDR3 is CASSLSQGARSNYGYTF. The DNA for the CDR3 is TGTGCCAGCAGCTTATCCCAGGGGGCACGATCTAACTATGGCTACACCTTC.

This rearrangement joins TRBV30 to TRBJ2-7; a possible D gene is TRBD2 (6 bases). CDR3 length: 14 residues. The V end lost 6 bases, the J end lost 3 bases, and 18 bases lay between the germline ends. Germline CDR1 reads GTSNPN; CDR2 reads SVGIG (reference sequence). The chain's CDR3 is CACQRRDGFYEQYF. The CDR3 DNA follows: TGTGCCTGCCAGAGGAGGGACGGGTTCTACGAGCAGTACTTC.

This chain uses TRBV5-1 with TRBJ2-5; 10 bases align to TRBD1. V gave up 4 bases and J gave up 3 bases; unmatched junction bases: 9. The germline V gene encodes CDR1 SGHRS and CDR2 YFSETQ. The CDR3 consists of 16 residues. This CDR3 reads CASSIGRTGGEETQYF. DNA for the CDR3: TGCGCCAGCAGCATTGGTCGGACAGGGGGGGAAGAGACCCAGTACTTC.

V usage is TRBV27 and J usage is TRBJ1-1; D perhaps matches TRBD1 (6 bases). Trimming removed 4 bases from V and 5 bases from J, with 17 bases in between. Germline loops: CDR1 MNHEY, CDR2 SMNVEV (reference sequence). This CDR3 spans 15 amino acids. CDR3 residues: CASSSYGGRGTEAFF. In DNA form, the CDR3 reads TGTGCCAGCAGTTCATACGGGGGGAGGGGGACTGAAGCTTTCTTT.

This chain connects TRBV29-1 to TRBJ1-4; weak D call: TRBD1 (5 bases). V was pared by 0 bases and J by 7 bases, with 12 bases between. Germline lookup yields CDR1 SQVTM and CDR2 ANQGSEA. CDR3 length equals 14 residues. As DNA, the CDR3 is TGCAGCGTTGAAGAGGCAGGGAAAAGTGAAAAACTGTTTTTT. This codes for CSVEEAGKSEKLFF.

Only one count was recorded for this clone. V is TRBV11-2 and J is TRBJ1-1; no reliable D call. CDR3 length: 14 amino acids. The V end was cut by 6 bases, the J end by 4 bases, with 15 bases between. CDR1 is SGHAT and CDR2 is FQNNGV in the germline V gene. The CDR3 sequence: CASSRREAATEAFF. The CDR3 nucleotides are TGTGCCAGCAGTCGTAGAGAGGCAGCCACTGAAGCTTTCTTT.

The gene calls are TRBV9 and TRBJ2-7, with 9 bases that match TRBD2. The V and J ends lost 0 bases and 3 bases, in that order; junction bases with no gene match: 4. Germline V gene lookup returns CDR1 SGDLS and CDR2 YYNGEE. The CDR3 sequence is 15 residues long. The CDR3 sequence: CASSVGGSGSYEQYF. CDR3 sequence (DNA): TGTGCCAGCAGCGTAGGTGGTAGCGGGAGCTACGAGCAGTACTTC.

The chain is built from TRBV29-1 and TRBJ1-2; 8 bases align to TRBD1. There are 14 residues in the CDR3. V trimming: 1 base; J trimming: 7 bases; junction bases outside the gene matches: 8. Germline assignment: CDR1 SQVTM and CDR2 ANQGSEA. The CDR3 nucleotides read TGCAGCGTTGAAGGTCAACAGGGGGTGGGTGGCTACACCTTC. It translates to CSVEGQQGVGGYTF. The full variable domain, completed using reference TRBV29-1 and TRBJ1-2, is SAVISQKPSRDICQRGTSLTIQCQVDSQVTMMFWYRQQPGQSLTLIATANQGSEATYESGFVIDKFPISRPNLTFSTLTVSNMSPEDSSIYLCSVEGQQGVGGYTFGSGTRLTVV.

In its sample, this clone was seen once. This chain connects TRBV7-6 to TRBJ2-2; D is perhaps TRBD1 (5 bases). Germline V lookup: CDR1 SGHVS, CDR2 FNYEAQ. This CDR3 spans 14 amino acids. Deletions cut 1 base from V and 8 bases from J, with 11 bases between. The CDR3 is CASSLEGDRGELFF. The CDR3 DNA is TGTGCCAGCAGCTTAGAAGGGGATAGGGGGGAGCTGTTTTTT.

The J gene is TRBJ1-2, the V gene TRBV6-5; possibly TRBD1 for D (6 bases). V lost 2 bases to trimming and J lost 6 bases, with 10 bases between them. The CDR3 extends over 13 amino acids. CDR1 and CDR2 from the germline V gene are MNHEY and SVGAGI. The CDR3 protein is CASSYLNRDGYTF. The CDR3 DNA sequence: TGTGCCAGCAGTTACCTTAACAGGGATGGCTACACCTTC.

The chain links TRBV30 to TRBJ2-1; D is ambiguous. V was cut by 4 bases and J by 6 bases, with 7 bases left in between. CDR1 is GTSNPN, CDR2 SVGIG, per germline (reference sequence). This CDR3 has 11 residues. CDR3 region: CAWTSINEQFF. CDR3 DNA sequence: TGTGCCTGGACTAGTATCAATGAGCAGTTCTTC.